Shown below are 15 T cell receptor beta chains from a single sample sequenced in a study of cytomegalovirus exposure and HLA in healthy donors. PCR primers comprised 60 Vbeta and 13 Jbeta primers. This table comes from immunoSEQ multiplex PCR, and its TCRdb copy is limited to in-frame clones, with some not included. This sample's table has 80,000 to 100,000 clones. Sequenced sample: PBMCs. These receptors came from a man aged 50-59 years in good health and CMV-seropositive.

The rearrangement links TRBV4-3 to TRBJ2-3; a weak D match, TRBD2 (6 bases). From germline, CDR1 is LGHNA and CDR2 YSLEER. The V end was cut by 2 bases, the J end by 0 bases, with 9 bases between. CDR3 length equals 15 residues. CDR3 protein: CASSQSSGSTDTQYF. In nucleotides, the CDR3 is TGCGCCAGCAGCCAATCAAGCGGGAGCACAGATACGCAGTATTTT.

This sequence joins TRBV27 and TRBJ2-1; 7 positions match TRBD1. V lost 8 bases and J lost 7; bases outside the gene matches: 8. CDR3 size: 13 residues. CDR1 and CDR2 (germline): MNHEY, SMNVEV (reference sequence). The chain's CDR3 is CASGQGVGNEQFF. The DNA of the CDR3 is TGTGCCAGCGGGCAGGGGGTAGGTAATGAGCAGTTCTTC.

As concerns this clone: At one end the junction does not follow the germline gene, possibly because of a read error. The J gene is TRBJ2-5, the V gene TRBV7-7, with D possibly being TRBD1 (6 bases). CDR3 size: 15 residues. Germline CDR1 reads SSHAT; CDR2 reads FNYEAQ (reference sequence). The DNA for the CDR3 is TGTGCTAGCAGCTTAGTAGGGGGACAACAAGAGACCCAGTACTTC. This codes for CASSLVGGQQETQYF.

The CDR3 DNA is TGTGCCAGCAGTTACGTGACTATGGCCGGGGAGCTGTTTTTT. This gives the protein CASSYVTMAGELFF. V is TRBV6-5 and J is TRBJ2-2, with TRBD2 as a possible D gene (5 bases). The CDR3 is 14 amino acids. Germline lookup yields CDR1 MNHEY and CDR2 SVGAGI. V was clipped by 2 bases and J by 6 bases, with 10 bases between them.

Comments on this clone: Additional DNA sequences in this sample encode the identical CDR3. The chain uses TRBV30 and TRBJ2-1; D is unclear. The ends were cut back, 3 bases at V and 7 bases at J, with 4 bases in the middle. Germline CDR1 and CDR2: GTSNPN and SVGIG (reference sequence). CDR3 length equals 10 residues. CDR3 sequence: CAWRRNEQFF. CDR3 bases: TGTGCCTGGAGACGGAATGAGCAGTTCTTC.

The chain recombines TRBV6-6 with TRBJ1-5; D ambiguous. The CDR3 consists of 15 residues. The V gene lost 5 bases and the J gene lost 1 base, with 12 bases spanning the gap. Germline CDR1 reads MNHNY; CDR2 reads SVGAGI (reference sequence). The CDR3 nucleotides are TGTGCCAGCAGTCCCGGGGTTGGAAGCAATCAGCCCCAGCATTTT. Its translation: CASSPGVGSNQPQHF.

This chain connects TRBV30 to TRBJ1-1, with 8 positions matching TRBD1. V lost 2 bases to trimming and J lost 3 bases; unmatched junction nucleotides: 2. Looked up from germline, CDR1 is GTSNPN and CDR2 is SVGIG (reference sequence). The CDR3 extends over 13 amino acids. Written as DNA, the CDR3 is TGTGCCTGGAGTCAGACAGGGGACACTGAAGCTTTCTTT. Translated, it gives CAWSQTGDTEAFF.

The CDR3 spells CASSRTSGVGNEQFF. Written as DNA, the CDR3 is TGTGCCAGCAGCCGGACTAGCGGGGTTGGGAATGAGCAGTTCTTC. This rearrangement joins TRBV6-1 to TRBJ2-1; 12 positions agree with TRBD2. This CDR3 contains 15 residues. V shed 6 bases and J 7 bases; nucleotides not matched to a gene: 7. Per germline, CDR1 MNHNS and CDR2 SASEGT.

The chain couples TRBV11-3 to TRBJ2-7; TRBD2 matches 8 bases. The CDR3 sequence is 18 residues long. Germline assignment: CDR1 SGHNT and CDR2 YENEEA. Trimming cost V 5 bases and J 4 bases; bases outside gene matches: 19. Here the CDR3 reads CASSTPRGSGNRRYEQYF. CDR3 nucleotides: TGTGCCAGCAGCACTCCTCGGGGTAGCGGGAACAGAAGGTACGAGCAGTACTTC.

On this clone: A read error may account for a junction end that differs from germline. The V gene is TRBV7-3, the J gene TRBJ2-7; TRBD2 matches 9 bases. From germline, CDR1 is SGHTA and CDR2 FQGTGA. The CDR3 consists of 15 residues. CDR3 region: CASSPGGTSSHEQYF. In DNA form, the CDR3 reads TGTGCCAGCAGCCCCGGGGGGACTAGCTCCCACGAGCAGTACTTC.

Written as DNA, the CDR3 is TGTGCCAGCAGTCCCGGTACAGCGGGAGGTAGGGAGCAGTACGTC. The encoded protein is CASSPGTAGGREQYV. The rearrangement links TRBV6-5 to TRBJ2-7, with 9 bases lining up with TRBD2. CDR3 length: 15 residues. CDR1 and CDR2 from the germline V gene are MNHEY and SVGAGI. Losses at the gene ends were 5 bases for V and 7 bases for J; bases not matched to a gene: 12.

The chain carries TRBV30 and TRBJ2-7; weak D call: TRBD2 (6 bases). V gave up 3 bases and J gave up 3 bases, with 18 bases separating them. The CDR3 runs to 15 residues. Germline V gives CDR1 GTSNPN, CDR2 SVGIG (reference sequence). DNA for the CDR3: TGTGCCTGGAGCCAAACCGATGGGACTCACTACGAGCAGTACTTC. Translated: CAWSQTDGTHYEQYF.

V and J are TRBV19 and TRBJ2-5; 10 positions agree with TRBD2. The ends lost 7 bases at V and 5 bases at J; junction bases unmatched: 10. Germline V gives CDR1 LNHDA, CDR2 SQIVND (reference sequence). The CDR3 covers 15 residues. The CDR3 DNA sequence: TGTGCCAGTAACCCCAGCGGGAGGGCCAGGGAGACCCAGTACTTC. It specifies CASNPSGRARETQYF.

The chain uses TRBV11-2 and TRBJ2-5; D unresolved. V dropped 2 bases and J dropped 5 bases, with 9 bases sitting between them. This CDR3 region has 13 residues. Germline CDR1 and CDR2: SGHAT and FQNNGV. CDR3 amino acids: CASSLYVEETQYF. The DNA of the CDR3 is TGTGCCAGCAGCTTATACGTGGAGGAGACCCAGTACTTC.

CDR3 DNA sequence: TGCGCCAGCAGCCCGACTAGCGGCCAGGATGAGCAGTTCTTC. Protein sequence: CASSPTSGQDEQFF. This chain joins TRBV4-3 and TRBJ2-1, with TRBD2 matching 9 bases. V dropped 4 bases and J dropped 8; count of bases not matched to a gene: 6. The length of the CDR3 is 14 residues. Germline V gives CDR1 LGHNA, CDR2 YSLEER.